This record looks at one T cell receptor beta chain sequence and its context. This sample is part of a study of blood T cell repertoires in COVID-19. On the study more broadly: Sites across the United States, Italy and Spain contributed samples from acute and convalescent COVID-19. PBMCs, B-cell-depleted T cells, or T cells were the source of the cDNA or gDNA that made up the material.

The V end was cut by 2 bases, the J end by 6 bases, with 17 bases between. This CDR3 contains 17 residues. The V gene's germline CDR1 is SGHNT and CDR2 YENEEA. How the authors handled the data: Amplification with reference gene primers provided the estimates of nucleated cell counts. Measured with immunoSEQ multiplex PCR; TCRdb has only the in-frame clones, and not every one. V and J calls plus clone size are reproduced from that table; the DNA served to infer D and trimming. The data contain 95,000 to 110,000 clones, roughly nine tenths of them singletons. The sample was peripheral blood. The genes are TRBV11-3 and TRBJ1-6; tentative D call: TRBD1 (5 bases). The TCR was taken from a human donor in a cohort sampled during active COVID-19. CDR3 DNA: TGTGCCAGCAGCTTATATGGGGGGGTGGGAATTAATTCACCCCTCCACTTT. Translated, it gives CASSLYGGVGINSPLHF.